A single sample is the source of the 11 T cell receptor beta chains below, sequenced in a study of CD8 T cells in ankylosing spondylitis. Via MiXCR, TCRdb re-called the 5' RACE reads, giving one row per CDR3 protein. The data show 150,000 to 200,000 distinct CDR3 sequences, with approximately 10% seen just once and about 28% held by the top ten. Sequenced input: blood, either unsorted or a sorted T cell fraction (not recorded which). The receptors derive from a male donor with ankylosing spondylitis or in good health (not recorded which).

This clonotype was detected ten times or more. This chain links TRBV5-8 with TRBJ1-5; D is uncertain. Germline-derived CDR1 and CDR2 are SGHTS and YDEGEE. This CDR3 is 15 amino acids long. The V end was cut by 0 bases, the J end by 2 bases, with 9 bases between. This chain's CDR3 is CASSLGLLGNQPQHF. In DNA form, the CDR3 reads TGTGCCAGCAGCTTGGGACTCCTAGGCAATCAGCCCCAGCATTTT.

This clonotype was detected only a few times. The V gene is TRBV6-5, the J gene TRBJ2-7, with a tentative D call TRBD1 (5 bases). Trimming took off 0 bases at V and 2 bases at J, with 11 bases between the two ends. Germline loops: CDR1 MNHEY, CDR2 SVGAGI. This CDR3 contains 15 residues. Here the CDR3 DNA reads TGTGCCAGCAGTTACTCAGGGGCTAGTGCCTACGAGCAGTACTTC. Its protein is CASSYSGASAYEQYF.

This clonotype was found many times. CDR3 region: CASSLGQEYYEQYF. The CDR3 DNA follows: TGTGCCAGCAGCTTGGGACAGGAGTACTACGAGCAGTACTTC. The chain couples TRBV7-2 to TRBJ2-7; 8 bases match TRBD1. V trimming: 3 bases; J trimming: 3 bases; junction bases outside the gene matches: 4. Germline V lookup: CDR1 SGHTA, CDR2 FQGNSA. There are 14 residues in the CDR3. The full variable domain, rest sourced from reference TRBV7-2 and TRBJ2-7, is GAGVSQSPSNKVTEKGKDVELRCDPISGHTALYWYRQSLGQGLEFLIYFQGNSAPDKSGLPSDRFSAERTGGSVSTLTIQRTQQEDSAVYLCASSLGQEYYEQYFGPGTRLTVT.

Many counts were recorded for this clonotype. The rearrangement links TRBV29-1 to TRBJ2-5; 12 nucleotides align to TRBD1. Germline CDR1 reads SQVTM; CDR2 reads ANQGSEA. V gave up 7 bases and J gave up 4 bases; unmatched junction bases: 10. CDR3 length: 15 residues. CDR3 protein: CSGVDWGQGAETQYF. The CDR3 DNA sequence: TGCAGCGGGGTAGACTGGGGACAGGGGGCAGAGACCCAGTACTTC.

Turning to this clonotype: Given a much more abundant clone one base away, this may be a read error. The chain recombines TRBV29-1 with TRBJ1-1; possibly TRBD1 for D (5 bases). Germline CDR1 and CDR2: SQVTM and ANQGSEA. This CDR3 is built from 12 residues. The V end was cut by 7 bases, the J end by 6 bases, with 15 bases between. The CDR3 protein is CSGLEGTPEAFF. CDR3 DNA: TGCAGCGGACTGGAGGGGACCCCTGAAGCTTTCTTT.

At least ten counts were recorded for this clonotype. V is TRBV11-1 and J is TRBJ2-4; a weak D match, TRBD1 (6 bases). Between the trimmed V and J ends, which lost 5 bases and 0 bases, there was a span of 23 bases. The V gene's germline CDR1 is SGHAT and CDR2 FQDESV (reference sequence). There are 19 residues in the CDR3. The CDR3 region is CASSDRTAFTSLAKNIQYF. CDR3 in DNA: TGTGCCAGCAGCGATCGGACAGCGTTTACCTCACTAGCCAAAAACATTCAGTACTTC.

This rearrangement joins TRBV20-1 to TRBJ2-7, with D tentatively TRBD2 (5 bases). The CDR3 has 13 amino acids. V lost 1 base and J lost 7, with 14 bases in between. Germline CDR1 reads DFQATT; CDR2 reads SNEGSKA (reference sequence). CDR3 coding DNA: TGCAGTGCTAGAGTAGACCGGGGTACTGAGCAGTACTTC. This encodes CSARVDRGTEQYF.

This clonotype was seen many times. The gene calls are TRBV5-1 and TRBJ2-1, with a possible D match to TRBD2 (6 bases). V lost 3 bases, J lost 13 bases, and 17 bases lay in between. The CDR3 totals 13 residues. Germline CDR1 reads SGHRS; CDR2 reads YFSETQ. The CDR3 sequence: CASSSSLDGTQFF. In nucleotides, the CDR3 is TGCGCCAGCAGCTCGTCTCTGGACGGGACTCAGTTCTTC.

The V call is TRBV9, the J call TRBJ2-3, with 10 bases that match TRBD2. J gave up 5 bases and V 3 bases, and 12 bases lay outside the gene matches. CDR3 length equals 17 residues. Per germline, CDR1 SGDLS and CDR2 YYNGEE. The CDR3: CASSGLGTSGVRDTQYF. In nucleotides, the CDR3 is TGTGCCAGCAGCGGATTGGGAACTAGCGGGGTTCGAGATACGCAGTATTTT.

This clonotype was seen only a few times. The rearrangement links TRBV12-3 or TRBV12-4 to TRBJ2-5; 10 bases fit TRBD2. Losses at the gene ends were 5 bases for V and 2 bases for J; bases not matched to a gene: 5. The CDR3 contains 15 residues. DNA for the CDR3: TGTGCCAGCAGTCGTACTAGCGGGGCGCAAGAGACCCAGTACTTC. Amino acids: CASSRTSGAQETQYF.

This clonotype was seen ten or more times. The chain has TRBV29-1 and TRBJ2-1; D might be TRBD1 (5 bases). The CDR3 extends over 13 amino acids. Looked up from germline, CDR1 is SQVTM and CDR2 is ANQGSEA. Trimming pared 3 bases from V and 3 bases from J, leaving 9 bases between. The CDR3 DNA is TGCAGCGTTGAGGCCGACAGCTACAATGAGCAGTTCTTC. This translates into CSVEADSYNEQFF.